This is a list of T cell receptor beta chains from one sample in a study of T cells in Graves' hyperthyroidism and ophthalmopathy. TCRdb re-called the multiplex PCR reads with MiXCR, one entry per CDR3 protein. The sample carries some 24,000 distinct CDR3 sequences, approximately 49% recorded once. Source material: blood. These receptors came from a woman in her forties with Graves' hyperthyroidism that later progressed to Graves' ophthalmopathy. Each CDR3 is given with its conserved first and last residue. Clone size is shown for a subset of rows, as once, few, many or a class of expanded clone.

J | V | size | CDR3
TRBJ2-3 | TRBV7-9 | many | CASSLGLAGGSDTQYF
TRBJ1-4 | TRBV3-1 | many | CASSLAGINEKLFF
TRBJ2-2 | TRBV15 | NA | CATSRGAGQGREQYFGPGTGELFF
TRBJ2-3 | TRBV9 | few | CASSGKEVNTDTQYF
TRBJ1-1 | TRBV6-1 | many | CAARQGMNTEAFF
TRBJ2-5 | TRBV6-2/TRBV6-3 | NA | CASSEDEKETQYF
TRBJ2-7 | TRBV14 | NA | CASSHLRTSGGYEQYF
TRBJ2-1 | TRBV12-5 | NA | CASGSQGFAEQFF
TRBJ2-3 | TRBV18 | many | CASKDAGTDTQYF
TRBJ2-3 | TRBV7-9 | NA | CASSLGILGGRTDTQYF